The rows below give T cell receptor beta chains drawn from one sample of a study of blood T cell repertoires in COVID-19. This table comes from immunoSEQ multiplex PCR, and its TCRdb copy is limited to in-frame clones, with some not included. The sample holds fewer than 200,000 clones, roughly four fifths seen once. The source material was peripheral blood. The receptors were gathered from a woman in her sixties or seventies with COVID-19, enrolled during active disease. The CDR3 runs from the conserved cysteine through the conserved F or W. Each record gives: clone size, V gene, J gene, D gene, CDR3 protein, CDR3 DNA. D genes are given only for firm matches. Expanded clones get a size class; other rows say once, few or many, or leave the size out.

>NA|TRBV5-1|TRBJ2-2|TRBD1
CASSPQGVNTGELFF
TGCGCCAGCAGCCCTCAGGGGGTGAACACCGGGGAGCTGTTTTTT
>NA|TRBV24-1|TRBJ2-7|NA
CATSDSTKWHEQYF
TGTGCCACCAGTGATTCGACTAAGTGGCACGAGCAGTACTTC
>NA|TRBV5-6|TRBJ1-4|TRBD1
CASSLVGSGQGNEKLFF
TGTGCCAGCAGCTTGGTAGGTAGCGGACAGGGAAATGAAAAACTGTTTTTT
>NA|TRBV7-8|TRBJ1-3|NA
CASSLVDSSGNTIYF
TGTGCCAGCAGCTTAGTTGATAGCTCTGGAAACACCATATATTTT
>once|TRBV7-2|TRBJ2-7|NA
CASSARQDSYEQYF
TGTGCCAGCAGCGCCCGACAAGACTCCTACGAGCAGTACTTC
>NA|TRBV29-1|TRBJ2-4|NA
CSASAKNIQYF
TGCAGCGCCTCAGCCAAAAACATTCAGTACTTC
>NA|TRBV9|TRBJ2-5|TRBD2
CASSAGLAGRQETQYF
TGTGCCAGCAGCGCGGGACTAGCGGGAAGACAAGAGACCCAGTACTTC
>NA|TRBV28|TRBJ2-3|TRBD1
CASWGTGGPDTQYF
TGTGCCAGCTGGGGGACAGGGGGCCCAGATACGCAGTATTTT
>NA|TRBV6-6|TRBJ2-7|TRBD1
CASSPTGSSYEQYF
TGTGCCAGCAGCCCGACAGGGAGCTCCTACGAGCAGTACTTC
>NA|TRBV11-3|TRBJ2-5|TRBD1
CASSLSGGTQYF
TGTGCCAGCAGCTTGTCAGGGGGGACCCAGTACTTC
>NA|TRBV28|TRBJ2-7|TRBD2
CASSTLIAGVSYEQYF
TGTGCCAGCAGTACCCTAATAGCGGGAGTAAGCTACGAGCAGTACTTC
>NA|TRBV3-1/TRBV3-2|TRBJ2-5|TRBD2
CASSQDRTWTSETQETQYF
TGTGCCAGCAGCCAAGACCGGACTTGGACTAGCGAGACTCAAGAGACCCAGTACTTC